This T cell receptor (beta chain) was retrieved from a study of chemoradiotherapy in HPV16-positive cancers. Sequenced by immunoSEQ multiplex PCR; TCRdb stores in-frame clones only, minus some. The sample consists of around 29,000 clones, about 89% of them appearing once. Source: blood, taken from a patient who underwent chemoradiotherapy. The sequence came from a human donor with HPV-associated anogenital cancer.

DNA of the CDR3: TGTGCCAGCAGTGAAGACTCAGGGGACGAGCAGTACTTC. Amino acid sequence: CASSEDSGDEQYF. The J gene is TRBJ2-7, the V gene TRBV2, with a possible D match to TRBD1 (6 bases). Between the trimmed V and J ends, which lost 1 base and 5 bases, there was a span of 9 bases. The CDR3 length is 13 residues. Germline CDR1 SNHLY, CDR2 FYNNEI.